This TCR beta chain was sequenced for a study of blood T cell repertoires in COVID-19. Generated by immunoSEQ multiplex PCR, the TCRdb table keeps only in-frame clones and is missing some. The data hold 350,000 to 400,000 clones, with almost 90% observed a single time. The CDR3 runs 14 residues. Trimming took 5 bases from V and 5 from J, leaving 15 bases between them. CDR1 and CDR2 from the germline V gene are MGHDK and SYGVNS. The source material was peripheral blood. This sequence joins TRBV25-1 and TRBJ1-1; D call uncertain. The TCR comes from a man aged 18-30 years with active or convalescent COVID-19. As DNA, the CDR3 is TGTGCCAGCAGTCCGGGAAAAAAAGGGACTGAAGCTTTCTTT. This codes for CASSPGKKGTEAFF. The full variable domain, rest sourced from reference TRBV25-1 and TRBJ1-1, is EADIYQTPRYLVIGTGKKITLECSQTMGHDKMYWYQQDPGMELHLIHYSYGVNSTEKGDLSSESTVSRIRTEHFPLTLESARPSHTSQYLCASSPGKKGTEAFFGQGTRLTVV.